This TCR beta chain was profiled in a study of cytomegalovirus exposure and HLA in healthy donors. Study-wide results and caveats: Some 150 TCR beta chains were listed as cytomegalovirus-associated. High sensitivity and specificity were reportedly achieved when the classifier diagnosed cytomegalovirus status. For most TCR sequences rarity was the rule, although some public TCRs occurred in many donors.

V lost 3 bases to trimming and J lost 1 base, with 10 bases between them. Germline CDR1 is MNHNY and CDR2 is SVGAGI (reference sequence). This CDR3 is built from 14 residues. On this clone: Antigen specificity is unknown.

Clones were read by immunoSEQ multiplex PCR, and TCRdb kept only the in-frame ones, dropping some. The table records about 330,000 clones, 80% to 90% of them present only once. Sequencing was done on a sample of PBMCs. The receptor's source is a woman under 30 in good health and CMV-seronegative. The J gene is TRBJ2-7, the V gene TRBV6-6; the D gene is possibly TRBD1 (5 bases). DNA for the CDR3: TGTGCCAGCAGTTATAGTGGGGCGTCCTACGAGCAGTACTTC. It is translated as CASSYSGASYEQYF.